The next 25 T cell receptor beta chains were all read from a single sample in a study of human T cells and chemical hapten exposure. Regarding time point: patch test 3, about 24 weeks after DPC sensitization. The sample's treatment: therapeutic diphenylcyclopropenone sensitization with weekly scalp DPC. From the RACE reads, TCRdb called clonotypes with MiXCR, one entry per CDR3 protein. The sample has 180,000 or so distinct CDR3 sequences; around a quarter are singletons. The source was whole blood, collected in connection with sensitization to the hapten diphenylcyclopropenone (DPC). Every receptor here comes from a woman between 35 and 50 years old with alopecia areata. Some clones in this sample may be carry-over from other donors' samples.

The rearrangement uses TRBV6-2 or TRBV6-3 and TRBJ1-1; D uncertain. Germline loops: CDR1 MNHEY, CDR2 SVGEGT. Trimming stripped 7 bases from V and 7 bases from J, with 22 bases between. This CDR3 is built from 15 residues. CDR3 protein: CASTTRVSGDLEAFF. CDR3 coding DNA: TGTGCCAGCACCACGCGGGTGTCAGGCGATCTTGAAGCTTTCTTT.

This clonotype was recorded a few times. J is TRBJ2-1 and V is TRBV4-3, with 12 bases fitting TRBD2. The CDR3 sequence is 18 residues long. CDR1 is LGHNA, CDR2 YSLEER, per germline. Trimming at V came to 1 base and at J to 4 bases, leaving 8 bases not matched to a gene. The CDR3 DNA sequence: TGCGCCAGCAGCCAAGCGCTAGCGGGAGGGCTTTCTTACAATGAGCAGTTCTTC. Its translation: CASSQALAGGLSYNEQFF.

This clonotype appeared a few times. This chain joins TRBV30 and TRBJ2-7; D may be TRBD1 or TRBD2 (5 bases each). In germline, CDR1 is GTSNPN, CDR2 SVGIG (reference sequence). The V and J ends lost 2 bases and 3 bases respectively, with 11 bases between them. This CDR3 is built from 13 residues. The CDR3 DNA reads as TGTGCCTGGAGTCGGGGACCGAGCTACGAGCAGTACTTC. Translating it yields CAWSRGPSYEQYF.

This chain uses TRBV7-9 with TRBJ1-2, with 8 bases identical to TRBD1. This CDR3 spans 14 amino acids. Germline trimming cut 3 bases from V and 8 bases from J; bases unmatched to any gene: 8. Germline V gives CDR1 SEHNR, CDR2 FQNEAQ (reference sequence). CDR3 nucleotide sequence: TGTGCCAGCAGCTTGGATCAGGGGGCTCGAGGCTACACCTTC. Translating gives CASSLDQGARGYTF.

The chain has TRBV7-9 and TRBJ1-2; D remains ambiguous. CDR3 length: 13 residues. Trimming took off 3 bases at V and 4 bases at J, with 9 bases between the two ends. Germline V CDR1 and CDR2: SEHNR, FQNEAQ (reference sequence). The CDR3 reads CASSFGVGYGYTF. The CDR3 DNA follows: TGTGCCAGCAGCTTCGGCGTAGGCTATGGCTACACCTTC.

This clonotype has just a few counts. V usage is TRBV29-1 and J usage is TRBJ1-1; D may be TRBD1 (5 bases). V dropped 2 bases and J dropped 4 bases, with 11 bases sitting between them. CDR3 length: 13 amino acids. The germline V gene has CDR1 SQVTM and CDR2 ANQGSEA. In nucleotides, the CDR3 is TGCAGCGTTGAATCTTCGGGGGGCACTGAAGCTTTCTTT. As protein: CSVESSGGTEAFF.

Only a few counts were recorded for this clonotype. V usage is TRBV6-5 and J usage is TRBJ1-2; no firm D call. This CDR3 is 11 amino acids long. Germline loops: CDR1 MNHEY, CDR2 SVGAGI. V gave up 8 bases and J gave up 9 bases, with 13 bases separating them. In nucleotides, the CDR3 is TGTGCCAGCGGCCCTCCACTCCGCTACACCTTC. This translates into CASGPPLRYTF.

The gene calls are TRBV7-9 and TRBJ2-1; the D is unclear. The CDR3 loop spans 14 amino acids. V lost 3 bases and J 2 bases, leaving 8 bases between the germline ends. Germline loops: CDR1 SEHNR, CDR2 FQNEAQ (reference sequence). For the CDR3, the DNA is TGTGCCAGCAGCTTGGAGACGACCTACAATGAGCAGTTCTTC. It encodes CASSLETTYNEQFF.

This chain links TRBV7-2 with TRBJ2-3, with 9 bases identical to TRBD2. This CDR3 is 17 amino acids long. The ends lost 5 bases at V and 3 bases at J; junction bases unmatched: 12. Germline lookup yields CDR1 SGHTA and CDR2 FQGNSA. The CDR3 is CASSLGLGGRATDTQYF. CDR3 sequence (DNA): TGTGCCAGCAGCCTAGGTTTGGGCGGGAGGGCGACAGATACGCAGTATTTT.

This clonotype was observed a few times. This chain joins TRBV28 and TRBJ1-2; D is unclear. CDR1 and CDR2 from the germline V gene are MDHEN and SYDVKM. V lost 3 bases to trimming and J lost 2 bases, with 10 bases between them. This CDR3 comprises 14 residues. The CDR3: CASSFRFPNYGYTF. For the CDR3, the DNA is TGTGCCAGCAGTTTCAGATTTCCCAACTATGGCTACACCTTC.

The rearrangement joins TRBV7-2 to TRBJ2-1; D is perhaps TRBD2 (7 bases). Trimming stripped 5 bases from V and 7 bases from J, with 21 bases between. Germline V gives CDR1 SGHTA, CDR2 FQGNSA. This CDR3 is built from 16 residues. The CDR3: CASSPQGRELGNEQFF. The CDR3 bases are TGTGCCAGCAGCCCTCAGGGGCGGGAGTTGGGGAATGAGCAGTTCTTC.

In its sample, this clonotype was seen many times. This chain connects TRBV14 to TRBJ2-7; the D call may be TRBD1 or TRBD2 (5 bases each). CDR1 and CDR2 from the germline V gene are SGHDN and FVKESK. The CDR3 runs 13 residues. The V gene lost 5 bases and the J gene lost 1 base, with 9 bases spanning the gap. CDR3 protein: CASSSGTSYEQYF. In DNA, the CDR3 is TGTGCCAGCAGCTCCGGGACGTCCTACGAGCAGTACTTC.

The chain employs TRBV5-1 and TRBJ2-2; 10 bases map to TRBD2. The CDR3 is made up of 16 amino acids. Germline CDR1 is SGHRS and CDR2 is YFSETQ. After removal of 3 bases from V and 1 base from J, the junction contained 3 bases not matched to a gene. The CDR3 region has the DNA TGCGCCAGCAGCTCCACTAGCGGGGAGAACACCGGGGAGCTGTTTTTT. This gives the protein CASSSTSGENTGELFF.

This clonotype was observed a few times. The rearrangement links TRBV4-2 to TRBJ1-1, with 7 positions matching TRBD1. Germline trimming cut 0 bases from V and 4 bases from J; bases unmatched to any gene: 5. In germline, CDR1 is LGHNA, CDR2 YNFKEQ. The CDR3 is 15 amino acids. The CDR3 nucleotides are TGTGCCAGCAGCCAAGATACAGGGGATGGCACTGAAGCTTTCTTT. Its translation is CASSQDTGDGTEAFF.

The DNA of the CDR3 is TGTGCCATCAGTGACCCCCGGGCAGGGACGAATGAAAAACTGTTTTTT. This sequence encodes CAISDPRAGTNEKLFF. The chain recombines TRBV10-3 with TRBJ1-4, with a weak D call TRBD1 (5 bases). V was cut by 3 bases and J by 5 bases, with 16 bases left in between. Germline V gene sequence: CDR1 ENHRY, CDR2 SYGVKD. The CDR3 is 16 residues long.

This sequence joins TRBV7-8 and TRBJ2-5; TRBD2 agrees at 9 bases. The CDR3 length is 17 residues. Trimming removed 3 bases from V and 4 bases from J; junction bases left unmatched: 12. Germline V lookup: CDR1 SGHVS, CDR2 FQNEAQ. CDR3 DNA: TGTGCCAGCAGCTTGCTAGCGGGACTACTAGAGATAGAGACCCAGTACTTC. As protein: CASSLLAGLLEIETQYF.

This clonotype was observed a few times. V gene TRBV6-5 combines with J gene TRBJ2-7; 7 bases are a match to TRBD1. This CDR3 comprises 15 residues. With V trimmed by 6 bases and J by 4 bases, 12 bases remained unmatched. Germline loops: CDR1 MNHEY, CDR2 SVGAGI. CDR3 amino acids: CASSFTGTATYEQYF. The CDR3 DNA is TGTGCCAGCAGCTTCACCGGGACAGCTACTTACGAGCAGTACTTC.

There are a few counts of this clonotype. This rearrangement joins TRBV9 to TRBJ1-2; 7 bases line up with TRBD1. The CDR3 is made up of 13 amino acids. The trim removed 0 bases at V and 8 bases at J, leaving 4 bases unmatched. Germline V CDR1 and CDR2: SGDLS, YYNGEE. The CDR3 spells CASSVGQGEGYTF. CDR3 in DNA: TGTGCCAGCAGCGTAGGGCAGGGGGAAGGCTACACCTTC.

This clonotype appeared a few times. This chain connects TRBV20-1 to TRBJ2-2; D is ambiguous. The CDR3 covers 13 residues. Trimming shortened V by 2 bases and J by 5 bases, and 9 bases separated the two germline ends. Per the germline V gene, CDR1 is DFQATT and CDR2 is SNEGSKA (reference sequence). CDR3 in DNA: TGCAGTGCTAGAAAAGACGAAACCGGGGAGCTGTTTTTT. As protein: CSARKDETGELFF.

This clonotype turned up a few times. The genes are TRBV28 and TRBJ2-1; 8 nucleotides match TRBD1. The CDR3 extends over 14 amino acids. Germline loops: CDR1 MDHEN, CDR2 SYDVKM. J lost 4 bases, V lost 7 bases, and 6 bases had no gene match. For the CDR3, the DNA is TGTGCCAGCAACCAAGGGACAGGTTACAATGAGCAGTTCTTC. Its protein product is CASNQGTGYNEQFF.

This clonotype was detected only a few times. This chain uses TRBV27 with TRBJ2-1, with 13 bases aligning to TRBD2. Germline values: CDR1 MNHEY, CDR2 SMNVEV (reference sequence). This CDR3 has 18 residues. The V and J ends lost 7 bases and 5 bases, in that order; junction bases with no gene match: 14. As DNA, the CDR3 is TGTGCCAGCATGGTAGGACTAGCGGGAGCGGTATGGCACAATGAGCAGTTCTTC. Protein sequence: CASMVGLAGAVWHNEQFF.

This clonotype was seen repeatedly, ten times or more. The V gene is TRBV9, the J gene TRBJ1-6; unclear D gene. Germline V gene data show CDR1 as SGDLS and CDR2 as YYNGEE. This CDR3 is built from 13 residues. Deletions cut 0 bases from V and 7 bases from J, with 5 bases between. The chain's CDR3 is CASSVGSNSPLHF. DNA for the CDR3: TGTGCCAGCAGCGTAGGATCCAATTCACCCCTCCACTTT.

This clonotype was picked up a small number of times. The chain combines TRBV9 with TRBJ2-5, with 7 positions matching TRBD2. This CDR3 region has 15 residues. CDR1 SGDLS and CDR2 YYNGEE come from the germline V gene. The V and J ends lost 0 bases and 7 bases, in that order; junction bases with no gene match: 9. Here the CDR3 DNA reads TGTGCCAGCAGCGTAGCGGGAGGCCCTTCTGGGACCCAGTACTTC. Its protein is CASSVAGGPSGTQYF.

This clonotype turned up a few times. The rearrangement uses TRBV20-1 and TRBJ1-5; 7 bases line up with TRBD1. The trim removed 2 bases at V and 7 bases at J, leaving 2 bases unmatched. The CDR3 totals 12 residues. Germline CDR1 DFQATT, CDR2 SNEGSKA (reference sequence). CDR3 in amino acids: CSARSGGQPQHF. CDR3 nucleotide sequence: TGCAGTGCTAGATCAGGGGGGCAGCCCCAGCATTTT.

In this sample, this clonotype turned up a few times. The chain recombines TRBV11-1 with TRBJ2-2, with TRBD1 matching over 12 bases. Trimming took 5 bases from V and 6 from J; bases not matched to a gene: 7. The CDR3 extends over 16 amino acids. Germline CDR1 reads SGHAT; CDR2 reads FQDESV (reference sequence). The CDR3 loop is CASSPSGTGGAGELFF. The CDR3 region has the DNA TGTGCCAGCAGCCCCAGCGGGACAGGGGGCGCCGGGGAGCTGTTTTTT. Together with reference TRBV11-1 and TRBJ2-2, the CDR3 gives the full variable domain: EAEVAQSPRYKITEKSQAVAFWCDPISGHATLYWYRQILGQGPELLVQFQDESVVDDSQLPKDRFSAERLKGVDSTLKIQPAELGDSAMYLCASSPSGTGGAGELFFGEGSRLTVL.